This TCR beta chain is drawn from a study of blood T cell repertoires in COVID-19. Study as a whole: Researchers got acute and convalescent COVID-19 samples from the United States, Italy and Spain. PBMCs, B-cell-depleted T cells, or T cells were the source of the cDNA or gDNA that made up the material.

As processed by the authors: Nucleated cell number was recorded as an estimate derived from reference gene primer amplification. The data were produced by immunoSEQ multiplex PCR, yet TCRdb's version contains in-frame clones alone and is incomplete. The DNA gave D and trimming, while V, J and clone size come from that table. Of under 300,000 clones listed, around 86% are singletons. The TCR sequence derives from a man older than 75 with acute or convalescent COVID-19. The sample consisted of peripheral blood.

CDR3 region: CASNPGLAYSDTQYF. CDR3 DNA: TGTGCCAGCAATCCGGGACTAGCATATTCAGATACGCAGTATTTT. The rearrangement joins TRBV5-4 to TRBJ2-3; 9 nucleotides line up with TRBD2. Germline V CDR1 and CDR2: SGHNT, YYREEE (reference sequence). V shed 6 bases, J shed 4 bases, and the junction held 9 bases outside the gene matches. The CDR3 has 15 amino acids.